This TCR beta chain was recorded in a study of blood T cell repertoires in COVID-19. In the study overall: Acute-phase and convalescent COVID-19 samples originated in the United States, Italy and Spain. In each case, the material was cDNA or gDNA derived from T cells, B-cell-depleted T cells, or PBMCs.

How the authors handled the data: Counts of nucleated cells, estimated from reference gene primer amplification, were obtained. This table comes from immunoSEQ multiplex PCR, and its TCRdb copy is limited to in-frame clones, with some not included. V, J and clone size are those of that table, while D and trimming were read from the DNA. The sample lists about 100,000 clones; less than 85% were seen once. Germline-derived CDR1 and CDR2 are MNHEY and SVGAGI. V lost 5 bases and J 1 base, leaving 8 bases between the germline ends. The CDR3 sequence is 13 residues long. This chain uses TRBV6-5 with TRBJ1-1, with no clear D. The material sequenced was peripheral blood. The sequence came from a woman in her 70s with active or convalescent COVID-19. CDR3 region: CASSRNRNTEAFF. DNA for the CDR3: TGTGCCAGCAGTCGGAACAGGAACACTGAAGCTTTCTTT.